This T cell receptor (beta chain) is from a study of graft-versus-host responses after intestinal transplantation. The wider study: After anti-thymocyte globulin induction, recipients took tacrolimus and steroids for three to four years.

Worth noting for this clone: Antigen unknown.

Using immunoSEQ multiplex PCR, the repertoire was profiled, and TCRdb retains in-frame clones only, with some absent. The sample has about 29,000 clones, 80% seen once. Intraepithelial and lamina propria lymphocytes were freed from processed graft tissue. Study-wide findings and caveats: GvH clones were found in recipient marrow; some appeared first in ileum or blood. Early declines in HvG clones that occurred post-transplant were associated with peak circulating GvH clone levels.

Looked up from germline, CDR1 is SGHAT and CDR2 is FQNNGV. The CDR3 is 17 residues long. J was trimmed by 4 bases and V by 4 bases; bases with no gene match: 9. The V and J genes are TRBV11-2 and TRBJ2-1, with 11 bases lining up with TRBD2. Sequencing was performed on ileum tissue, taken 98 days after intestinal transplantation. The TCR was taken from a human patient who received an intestinal transplant, so some T cells may come from the graft donor. Here the CDR3 DNA reads TGTGCCAGCAGCTCCATTAGCGGGGGGGCGCGGTACAATGAGCAGTTCTTC. It is translated as CASSSISGGARYNEQFF.